The sequence of this T cell receptor beta chain was determined in a study of blood T cell repertoires in COVID-19. Study information: Acute and convalescent COVID-19 samples came from the United States, Italy and Spain. PBMCs, B-cell-depleted T cells, or T cells were the source of the cDNA or gDNA that made up the material.

Seattle's enrolled individuals joined amid active infection and were then monitored longitudinally. In the original processing: Quantification of nucleated cells was approximated via reference gene primer amplification. Method: immunoSEQ multiplex PCR; TCRdb's copy keeps in-frame clones and lacks some. Clone size and the V and J calls come from that table; the DNA yielded D and trimming. This repertoire shows some 200,000 clones, 94% found once; its top ten account for about 0.8%. Germline-derived CDR1 and CDR2 are SGHRS and YFSETQ. There are 16 residues in the CDR3. The V gene lost 0 bases and the J gene lost 0 bases, with 9 bases spanning the gap.

The source is a man between 25 and 39 years old with COVID-19, enrolled during active disease. J is TRBJ1-4 and V is TRBV5-1; TRBD1 is a possible D gene (6 bases). The specimen was peripheral blood. The CDR3 coding sequence is TGCGCCAGCAGCTTGGACAGGGCTGCAACTAATGAAAAACTGTTTTTT. Amino acid sequence: CASSLDRAATNEKLFF. Variable domain in full (rest from reference TRBV5-1 and TRBJ1-4): KAGVTQTPRYLIKTRGQQVTLSCSPISGHRSVSWYQQTPGQGLQFLFEYFSETQRNKGNFPGRFSGRQFSNSRSEMNVSTLELGDSALYLCASSLDRAATNEKLFFGSGTQLSVL.